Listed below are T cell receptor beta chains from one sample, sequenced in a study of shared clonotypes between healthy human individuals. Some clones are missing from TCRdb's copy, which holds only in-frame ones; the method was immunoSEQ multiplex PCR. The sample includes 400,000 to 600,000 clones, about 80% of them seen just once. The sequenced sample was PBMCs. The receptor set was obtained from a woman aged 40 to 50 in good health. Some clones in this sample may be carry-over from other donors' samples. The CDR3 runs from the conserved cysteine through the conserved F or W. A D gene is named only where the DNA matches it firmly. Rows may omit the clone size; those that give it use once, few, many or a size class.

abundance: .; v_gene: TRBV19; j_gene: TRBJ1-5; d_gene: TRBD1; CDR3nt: TGTGCCAGTAGTATCGCAGGGGGAGGCAATCAGCCCCAGCATTTT; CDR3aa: CASSIAGGGNQPQHF
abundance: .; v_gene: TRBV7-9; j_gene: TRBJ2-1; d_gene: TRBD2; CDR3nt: TGTGCCAGCAGCTTCCGGACTAGCGGACACAATGAGCAGTTCTTC; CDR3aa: CASSFRTSGHNEQFF
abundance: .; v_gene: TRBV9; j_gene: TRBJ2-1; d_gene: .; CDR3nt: TGTGCCAGCAGCTCAGGGGGGCTGTCCCCTGAGCAGTTCTTC; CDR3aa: CASSSGGLSPEQFF
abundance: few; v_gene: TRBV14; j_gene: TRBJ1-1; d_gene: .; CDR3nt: TGTGCCAGCAGCTACGACCAGAACACTGAAGCTTTCTTT; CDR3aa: CASSYDQNTEAFF
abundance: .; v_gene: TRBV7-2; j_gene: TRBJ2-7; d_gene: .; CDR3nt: TGTGCCAGCAGCTCTGGGCGGGCCTCCTACGAGCAGTACTTC; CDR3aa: CASSSGRASYEQYF
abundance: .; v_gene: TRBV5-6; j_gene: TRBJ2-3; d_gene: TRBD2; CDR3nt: TGTGCCAGCAGCTGGGGTGGGGGACTAGGCACAGATACGCAGTATTTT; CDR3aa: CASSWGGGLGTDTQYF
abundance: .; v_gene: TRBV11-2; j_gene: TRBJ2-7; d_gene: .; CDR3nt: TGTGCCAGCTCACGGGCACAGGGTCGCGAGCAGTACTTC; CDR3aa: CASSRAQGREQYF
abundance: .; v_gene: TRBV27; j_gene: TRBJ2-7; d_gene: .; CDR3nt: TGTGCCAGCAGCCCAGGGGCAGTTCGCTCCTACGAGCAGTACTTC; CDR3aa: CASSPGAVRSYEQYF
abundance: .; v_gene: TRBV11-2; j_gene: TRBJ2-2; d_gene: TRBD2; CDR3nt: TGTGCCAGCAGACCTTGGACTAGCGGGATTGATGCCGGGGAGCTGTTTTTT; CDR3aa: CASRPWTSGIDAGELFF
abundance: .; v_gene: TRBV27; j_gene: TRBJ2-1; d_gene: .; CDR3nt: TGTGCCAGCAGTTTACAGGGGTCCTACAATGAGCAGTTCTTC; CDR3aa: CASSLQGSYNEQFF
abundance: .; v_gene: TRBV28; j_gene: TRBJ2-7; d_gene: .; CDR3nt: TGTGCCAGCAGCCAAATACTAGAGTGGGACTACGAGCAGTACTTC; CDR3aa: CASSQILEWDYEQYF
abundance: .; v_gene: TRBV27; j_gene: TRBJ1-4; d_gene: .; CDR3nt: TGTGCCAGCAGCTCTCCTGGTGGAGGTGGGGAAAAACTGTTTTTT; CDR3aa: CASSSPGGGGEKLFF
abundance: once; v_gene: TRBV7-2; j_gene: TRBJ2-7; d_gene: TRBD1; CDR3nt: TGTGCCAGCAGCTTAGTTAGGACAGGTCTCTACGAGCAGTACTTC; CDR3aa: CASSLVRTGLYEQYF
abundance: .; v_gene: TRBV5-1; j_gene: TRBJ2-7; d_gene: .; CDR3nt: TGCGCCAGCAGCCTACGACTGGGTTTTAGCTCCTACGAGCAGTACTTC; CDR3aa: CASSLRLGFSSYEQYF
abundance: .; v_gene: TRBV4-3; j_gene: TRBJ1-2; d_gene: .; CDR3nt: TGCGCCAGCAGAGTTGGGATCGGCTACACCTTC; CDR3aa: CASRVGIGYTF
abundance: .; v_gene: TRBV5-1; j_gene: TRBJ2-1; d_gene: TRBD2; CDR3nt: TGCGCCAGCAGCTTGGTTTCTAGCGGGAGCCCCTACAATGAGCAGTTCTTC; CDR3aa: CASSLVSSGSPYNEQFF
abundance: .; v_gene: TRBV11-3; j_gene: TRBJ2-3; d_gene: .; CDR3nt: TGTGCCAGCAGCTTAGGGGGGGAGTTCTCAGATACGCAGTATTTT; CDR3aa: CASSLGGEFSDTQYF
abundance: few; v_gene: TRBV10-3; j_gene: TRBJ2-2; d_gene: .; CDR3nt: TGTGCCATCAGCCCGGACAGAAACACCGGGGAGCTGTTTTTT; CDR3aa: CAISPDRNTGELFF
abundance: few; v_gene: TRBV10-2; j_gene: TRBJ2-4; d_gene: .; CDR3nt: TGCGCCAGCAGTGAGTCCAGGGGGGCCATTCAGTACTTC; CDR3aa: CASSESRGAIQYF
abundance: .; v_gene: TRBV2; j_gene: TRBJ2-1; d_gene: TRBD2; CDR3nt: TGTGCCAGCAGGGGGACTAGTTTGGAGCAGTTCTTC; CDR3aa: CASRGTSLEQFF
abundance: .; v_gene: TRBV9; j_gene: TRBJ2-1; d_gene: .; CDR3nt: TGTGCCAGCAGCGTAGTTCGGGGGGCTGAGAGCTCCTACAATGAGCAGTTCTTC; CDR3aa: CASSVVRGAESSYNEQFF
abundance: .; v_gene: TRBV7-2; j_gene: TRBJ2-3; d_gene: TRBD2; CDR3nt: TGTGCCAGCAGCTTAACTAGCGGGGCACCCGATACGCAGTATTTT; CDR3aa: CASSLTSGAPDTQYF
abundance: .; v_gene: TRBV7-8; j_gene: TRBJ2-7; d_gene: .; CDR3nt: TGTGCCAGCAGCTTAGGTTATAGCATCAGCGAGCAGTACTTC; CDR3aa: CASSLGYSISEQYF
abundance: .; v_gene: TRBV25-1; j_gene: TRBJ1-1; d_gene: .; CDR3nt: TGTGCCAGCAGTGAACCGGGACTCGGGAACACTGAAGTTTTCTTT; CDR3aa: CASSEPGLGNTEVFF
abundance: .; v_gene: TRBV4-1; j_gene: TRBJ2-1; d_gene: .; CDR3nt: TGTGCCAGCAGCTTAGTTCCAGAGGCCTACAATGAGCAGTTCTTC; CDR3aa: CASSLVPEAYNEQFF
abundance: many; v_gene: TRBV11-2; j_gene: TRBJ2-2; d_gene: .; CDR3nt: TGTGCCAGCAGCTTATTTCAGAACACCGGGGAGCTGTTTTTT; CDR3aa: CASSLFQNTGELFF
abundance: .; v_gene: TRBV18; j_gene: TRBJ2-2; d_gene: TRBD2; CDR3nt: TGTGCCAGCTCCCCCCGGGGGGGTGCCAACACCGGGGAGCTGTTTTTT; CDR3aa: CASSPRGGANTGELFF
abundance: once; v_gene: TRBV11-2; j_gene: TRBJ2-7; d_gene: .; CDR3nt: TGTGCCAGCAGCTTTAGGGGCAGGGGATATAGCGAGCAGTACTTC; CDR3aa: CASSFRGRGYSEQYF
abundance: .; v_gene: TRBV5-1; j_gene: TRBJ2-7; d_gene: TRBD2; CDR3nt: TGCGCCAGCAGAAGCGGGAGGATCCTCTCCTACGAGCAGTACTTC; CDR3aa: CASRSGRILSYEQYF
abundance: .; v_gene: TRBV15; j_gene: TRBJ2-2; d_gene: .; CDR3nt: TGTGCCACCAGCAGAATGGGACAGAACACCGGGGAGCTGTTTTTT; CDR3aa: CATSRMGQNTGELFF
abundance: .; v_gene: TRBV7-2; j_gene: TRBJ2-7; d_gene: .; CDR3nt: TGTGCCAGCAGCTTAGTGCGAGGTCAGGAGCAGTACTTC; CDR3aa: CASSLVRGQEQYF
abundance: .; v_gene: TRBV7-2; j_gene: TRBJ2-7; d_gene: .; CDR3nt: TGTGCCAGCAGGGAGGGCCTTTGGTCCGAGCAGTACTTC; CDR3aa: CASREGLWSEQYF
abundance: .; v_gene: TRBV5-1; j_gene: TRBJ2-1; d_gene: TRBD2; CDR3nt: TGCGCCAGCAGCTTGGTAGCGGGTTCTTACAATGAGCAGTTCTTC; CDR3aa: CASSLVAGSYNEQFF
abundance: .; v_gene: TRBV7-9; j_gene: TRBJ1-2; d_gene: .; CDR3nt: TGTGCCAGCAGCTTAGGCGATTATAACTATGGCTACACCTTC; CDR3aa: CASSLGDYNYGYTF
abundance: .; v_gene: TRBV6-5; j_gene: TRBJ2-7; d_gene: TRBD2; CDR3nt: TGTGCCAGCAGTTACGCGGGCGGGGGAACCTACGAGCAGTACTTC; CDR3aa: CASSYAGGGTYEQYF
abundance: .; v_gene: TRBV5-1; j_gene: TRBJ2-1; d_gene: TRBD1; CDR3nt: TGCGCCAGCAGCTTGGATTCCCGCTTGGACAGGGCAATGCAGTTCTTC; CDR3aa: CASSLDSRLDRAMQFF
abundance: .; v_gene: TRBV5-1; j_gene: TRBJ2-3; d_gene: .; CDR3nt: TGCGCCAGCAGCTTGGAGGTCGGGTTAAGCACAGATACGCAGTATTTT; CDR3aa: CASSLEVGLSTDTQYF
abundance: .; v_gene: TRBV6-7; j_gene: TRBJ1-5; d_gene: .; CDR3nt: TGTGCCAGCAGTTACCCTCCGGACTTTTATAGCAATCAGCCCCAGCATTTT; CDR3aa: CASSYPPDFYSNQPQHF
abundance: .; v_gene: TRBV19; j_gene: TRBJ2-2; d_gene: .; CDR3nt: TGTGCCAGTAGTGTTCAACATGCGAACACCGGGGAGCTGTTTTTT; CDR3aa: CASSVQHANTGELFF
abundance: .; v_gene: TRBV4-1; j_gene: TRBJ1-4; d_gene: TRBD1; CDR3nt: TGCGCCAGCAGCCTCGGACAGGGGACTAATGAAAAACTGTTTTTT; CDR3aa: CASSLGQGTNEKLFF
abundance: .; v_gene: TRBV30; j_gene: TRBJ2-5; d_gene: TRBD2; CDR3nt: TGTGCCTGGGCGGGAGGGCCGAGGGAGCAGTACTTC; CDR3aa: CAWAGGPREQYF
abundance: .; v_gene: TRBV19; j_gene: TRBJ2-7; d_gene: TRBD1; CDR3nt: TGTGCCAGTAGTATGAAGCGGACAGGGACCGACGAGCAGTACTTC; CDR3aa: CASSMKRTGTDEQYF
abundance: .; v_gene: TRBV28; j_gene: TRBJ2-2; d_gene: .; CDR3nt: TGTGCCAGCAGTTTCCTAGCGCACACCGGGGAGCTGTTTTTT; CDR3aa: CASSFLAHTGELFF
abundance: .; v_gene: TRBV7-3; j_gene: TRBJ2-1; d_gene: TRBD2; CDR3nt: TGTGCCAGCAGCCCCATAGCGGGGGACAATGAGCAGTTCTTC; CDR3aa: CASSPIAGDNEQFF
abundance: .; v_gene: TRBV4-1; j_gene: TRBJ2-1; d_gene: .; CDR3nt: TGCGCCAGCAGCCGAGGGGGACAAAAATACAATGAGCAGTTCTTC; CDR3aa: CASSRGGQKYNEQFF
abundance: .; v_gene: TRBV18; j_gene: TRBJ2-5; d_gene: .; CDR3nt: TGTGCCAGCTCAACGGGACGGACAGAGACCCAGTACTTC; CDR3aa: CASSTGRTETQYF
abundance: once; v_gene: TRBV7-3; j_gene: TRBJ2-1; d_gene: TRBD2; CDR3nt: TGTGCCAGCAGCCCCAGCGGCGGGAGGGCCTTAAATGAGCAGTTCTTC; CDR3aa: CASSPSGGRALNEQFF
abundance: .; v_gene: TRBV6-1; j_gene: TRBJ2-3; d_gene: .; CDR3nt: TGTGCCAGCAGCCCGTGGGGGGTCGGGGATACGCAGTATTTT; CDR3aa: CASSPWGVGDTQYF
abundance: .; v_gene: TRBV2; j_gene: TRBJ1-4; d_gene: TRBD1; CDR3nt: TGTGCCAGCAGTGCACAGGGGGCTGCGCCATTTTTT; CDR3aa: CASSAQGAAPFF
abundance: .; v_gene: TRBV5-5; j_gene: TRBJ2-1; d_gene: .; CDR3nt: TGTGCCAGCAGCTTAGGCAGGGTCCTATACAATGAGCAGTTCTTC; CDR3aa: CASSLGRVLYNEQFF
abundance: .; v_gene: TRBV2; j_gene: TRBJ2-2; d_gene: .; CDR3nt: TGTGCCAGCCGGACTACCTCGAACACCGGGGAGCTGTTTTTT; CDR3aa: CASRTTSNTGELFF
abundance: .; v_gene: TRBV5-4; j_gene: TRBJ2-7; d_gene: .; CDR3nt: TGTGCCAGCAAAGATGGGGGATTGTACGAGCAGTACTTC; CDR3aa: CASKDGGLYEQYF
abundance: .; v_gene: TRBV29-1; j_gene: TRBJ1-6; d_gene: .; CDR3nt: TGCAGCGCCCAAACTGGGCAGGGTATTAATTCACCCCTCCACTTT; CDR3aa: CSAQTGQGINSPLHF
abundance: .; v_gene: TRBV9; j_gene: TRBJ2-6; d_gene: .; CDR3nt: TGTGCCAGCAGCGGACCGGACAGTGTGATCTCTGGGGCCAACGTCCTGACTTTC; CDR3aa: CASSGPDSVISGANVLTF
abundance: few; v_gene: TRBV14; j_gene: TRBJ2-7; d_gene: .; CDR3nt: TGTGCCAGCAGCCCGGTTCGGGGACTTACCTCCGAGCAGTACTTC; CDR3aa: CASSPVRGLTSEQYF
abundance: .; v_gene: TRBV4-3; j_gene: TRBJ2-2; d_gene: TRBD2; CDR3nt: TGCGCCAGCAGCCCGAGACTAGCTGTAAGCGGGGAGCTGTTTTTT; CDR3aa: CASSPRLAVSGELFF
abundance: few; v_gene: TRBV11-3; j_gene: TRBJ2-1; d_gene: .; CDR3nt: TGTGCCAGCAGTCCCCTTGGTGCCAGGGCCTCCAATGAGCAGTTCTTC; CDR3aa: CASSPLGARASNEQFF
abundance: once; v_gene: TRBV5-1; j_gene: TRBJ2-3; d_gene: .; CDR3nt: TGCGCCAGCAGCTTGGTGGCCCTAGGGACAGATACGCAGTATTTT; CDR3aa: CASSLVALGTDTQYF
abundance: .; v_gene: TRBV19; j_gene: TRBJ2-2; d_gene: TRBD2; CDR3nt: TGTACCAGTAGTATAGGGCTAGCGGACAACACCGGGGAGCTGTTTTTT; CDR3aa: CTSSIGLADNTGELFF